The T cell receptor beta chain described here comes from a study of shared clonotypes between healthy human individuals. Deep-level settings were used for running the assay. Generated by immunoSEQ multiplex PCR, the TCRdb table keeps only in-frame clones and is missing some. This table holds hundreds of thousands of clones, more than 60% found once. The donors, healthy adults who were HIV-negative, had experienced no recent acute infections or vaccinations. The V end lost 5 bases, the J end lost 1 base, and 12 bases lay between the germline ends. Per germline, CDR1 SGHAT and CDR2 FQNNGV. The CDR3 has 15 amino acids.

Sequenced: memory CD4+ T cells sorted from blood. Subset denoted: CD45RA-negative fraction. This TCR was sampled from a man aged 25 to 45 in good health. This chain joins TRBV11-2 and TRBJ2-4; tentative D call: TRBD1 (5 bases). CDR3 sequence reads: CASSATGPAKNIQYF. CDR3 in DNA: TGTGCCAGCAGCGCAACAGGACCCGCCAAAAACATTCAGTACTTC.